Sequencing of this T cell receptor (beta chain) was carried out in a study of T cells in Graves' hyperthyroidism and ophthalmopathy. Between the trimmed V and J ends, which lost 5 bases and 2 bases, there was a span of 12 bases. Germline-derived CDR1 and CDR2 are SNHLY and FYNNEI. The CDR3 length is 14 residues. This clonotype was picked up many times. RNA transcripts served as the template for amplifying TCR beta CDR3 regions. A first-round RT-PCR of the TCR CDR3 used the HTBI primer set. TCRdb ran MiXCR on the multiplex PCR reads and lists one entry per CDR3 protein. Of hundreds of thousands of distinct CDR3 sequences listed, 12% to 15% are singletons.

The chain employs TRBV2 and TRBJ2-5; weak D call: TRBD1 (6 bases). This clonotype originated in a young woman with Graves' hyperthyroidism. The specimen sequenced was blood. The DNA of the CDR3 is TGTGCCAGCAGTCTTCGGACAGCGCAAGAGACCCAGTACTTC. It encodes CASSLRTAQETQYF.